These 20 T cell receptor beta chains came from one sample sequenced in a study of shared clonotypes between healthy human individuals. TCRdb keeps only in-frame clones here, not all; method: immunoSEQ multiplex PCR. This sample carries some 1 million clones, 60% to 80% of them seen once, and the ten largest clones take about 1.5%. The specimen sequenced was memory CD4+ T cells sorted from blood. The subset is: CD45RA-negative fraction. Source of these receptors: a man in his late teens or twenties in good health.

The chain employs TRBV10-3 and TRBJ2-1; TRBD2 matches at 8 bases. The trim removed 6 bases at V and 0 bases at J, leaving 10 bases unmatched. Germline CDR1 and CDR2: ENHRY and SYGVKD. The CDR3 loop spans 17 amino acids. The CDR3 coding sequence is TGTGCCATCAGAAGAGTCACTAGCGGAAGCTCCTACAATGAGCAGTTCTTC. Its translation is CAIRRVTSGSSYNEQFF.

V is TRBV4-2 and J is TRBJ2-3; 8 bases match TRBD2. The CDR3 extends over 15 amino acids. In germline, CDR1 is LGHNA, CDR2 YNFKEQ. J lost 0 bases, V lost 5 bases, and 4 bases had no gene match. The CDR3 nucleotides are TGTGCCAGCAGCTTAGCGGGACCTAGCACAGATACGCAGTATTTT. Its protein product is CASSLAGPSTDTQYF.

This chain uses TRBV28 with TRBJ1-2, with TRBD1 matching over 7 bases. J gave up 4 bases and V 4 bases, and 6 bases lay outside the gene matches. This CDR3 is 14 amino acids long. From germline, CDR1 is MDHEN and CDR2 SYDVKM. CDR3 nucleotides: TGTGCCAGCAGTTCGGGACAGAGGAGCTATGGCTACACCTTC. Its translation is CASSSGQRSYGYTF.

The chain carries TRBV19 and TRBJ2-1; no firm D call. This CDR3 region has 14 residues. Germline loops: CDR1 LNHDA, CDR2 SQIVND (reference sequence). The ends were cut back, 3 bases at V and 6 bases at J, with 12 bases in the middle. The CDR3 coding sequence is TGTGCCAGTAGTATCCAGCGAGAAAGCAATGAGCAGTTCTTC. Amino acid sequence: CASSIQRESNEQFF.

The V and J genes are TRBV6-1 and TRBJ1-2; D remains unclear. In germline, CDR1 is MNHNS, CDR2 SASEGT. V shed 6 bases and J shed 3 bases, with 14 bases lying between them. The CDR3 has 14 amino acids. CDR3 region: CASSARLVDYGYTF. CDR3 nucleotide sequence: TGTGCCAGCAGCGCTAGACTTGTCGACTATGGCTACACCTTC.

This clone was detected a few times. The chain recombines TRBV14 with TRBJ2-6; D is ambiguous. Between the trimmed V and J ends, which lost 0 bases and 0 bases, there was a span of 15 bases. From germline, CDR1 is SGHDN and CDR2 FVKESK. The CDR3 sequence is 19 residues long. CDR3: CASSQDRKPGPSGANVLTF. CDR3 nucleotides: TGTGCCAGCAGCCAAGATAGGAAGCCAGGACCCTCTGGGGCCAACGTCCTGACTTTC.

V is TRBV5-6 and J is TRBJ1-6; 9 nucleotides line up with TRBD1. The germline CDR1 and CDR2 sequences are SGHDT and YYEEEE. This CDR3 has 15 residues. After removal of 1 base from V and 10 bases from J, the junction contained 6 bases not matched to a gene. DNA of the CDR3: TGTGCCAGCAGCTTGAGAGGAACAGGGGGCTCACCCCTCCACTTT. It encodes CASSLRGTGGSPLHF.

This sequence joins TRBV5-1 and TRBJ1-4; D is unresolved. V was shortened by 4 bases and J by 6 bases, with 10 bases between the two germline ends. Germline V gene sequence: CDR1 SGHRS, CDR2 YFSETQ. The CDR3 runs to 13 residues. DNA of the CDR3: TGCGCCAGCAGCACAGAGGGCTATGAAAAACTGTTTTTT. It specifies CASSTEGYEKLFF.

In the case of this clone: The same CDR3 also results from other DNA sequences found in this sample. V and J are TRBV19 and TRBJ2-5, with TRBD1 identical over 8 bases. From germline, CDR1 is LNHDA and CDR2 SQIVND (reference sequence). V shed 2 bases, J shed 4 bases, and the junction held 3 bases outside the gene matches. The CDR3 is 14 residues long. DNA for the CDR3: TGTGCCAGTAGTATAACAGGGGGTGGAGAGACCCAGTACTTC. This sequence encodes CASSITGGGETQYF. The full variable domain, rest sourced from reference TRBV19 and TRBJ2-5, is DGGITQSPKYLFRKEGQNVTLSCEQNLNHDAMYWYRQDPGQGLRLIYYSQIVNDFQKGDIAEGYSVSREKKESFPLTVTSAQKNPTAFYLCASSITGGGETQYFGPGTRLLVL.

The chain couples TRBV14 to TRBJ2-2, with D perhaps given as TRBD1 or TRBD2 (5 bases each). The CDR3 is 13 amino acids. Trimming removed 5 bases from V and 8 bases from J, with 12 bases in between. CDR1 SGHDN and CDR2 FVKESK come from the germline V gene. The CDR3 DNA reads as TGTGCCAGCAGCTTACCGGGACCGGGGGAGCTGTTTTTT. It encodes CASSLPGPGELFF.

The rearrangement links TRBV7-9 to TRBJ2-3, with D possibly called TRBD1 or TRBD2 (5 bases each). V gave up 5 bases and J gave up 4 bases, with 22 bases separating them. CDR3 length: 17 amino acids. Germline V CDR1 and CDR2: SEHNR, FQNEAQ (reference sequence). In DNA form, the CDR3 reads TGTGCCAGCAGCCGCGGGCGTGGGACCTCGGGTCCAGATACGCAGTATTTT. It encodes CASSRGRGTSGPDTQYF.

This sequence joins TRBV7-2 and TRBJ1-4; 9 bases fit TRBD1. Germline V CDR1 and CDR2: SGHTA, FQGNSA. This CDR3 has 14 residues. The junction had 4 bases not matched to a gene; V was cut back by 1 base and J by 10 bases. CDR3 sequence (DNA): TGTGCCAGCAGCTTAGGGACAGGGGATGTAAAACTGTTTTTT. Protein: CASSLGTGDVKLFF. The full variable domain, completed using reference TRBV7-2 and TRBJ1-4, is GAGVSQSPSNKVTEKGKDVELRCDPISGHTALYWYRQSLGQGLEFLIYFQGNSAPDKSGLPSDRFSAERTGGSVSTLTIQRTQQEDSAVYLCASSLGTGDVKLFFGSGTQLSVL.

The chain employs TRBV7-9 and TRBJ2-2; 8 bases match TRBD2. The germline gives CDR1 SEHNR, CDR2 FQNEAQ (reference sequence). This CDR3 is 16 amino acids long. Trimming removed 5 bases from V and 4 bases from J; junction bases left unmatched: 9. CDR3: CASSRTLREATGELFF. Here the CDR3 DNA reads TGTGCCAGCAGCCGAACATTGCGGGAGGCCACCGGGGAGCTGTTTTTT.

The V gene is TRBV11-3, the J gene TRBJ1-1; D is ambiguous. This CDR3 contains 12 residues. Trimming pared 0 bases from V and 13 bases from J, leaving 12 bases between. The germline CDR1 and CDR2 sequences are SGHNT and YENEEA. The CDR3 bases are TGTGCCAGCAGCTTAGATCCGGGGAAGGTTTTCTTT. Amino acids: CASSLDPGKVFF. Filled out from reference TRBV11-3 and TRBJ1-1, the complete variable domain reads EAGVVQSPRYKIIEKKQPVAFWCNPISGHNTLYWYLQNLGQGPELLIRYENEEAVDDSQLPKDRFSAERLKGVDSTLKIQPAELGDSAVYLCASSLDPGKVFFGQGTRLTVV.

The chain has TRBV5-1 and TRBJ2-1, with D perhaps TRBD2 (7 bases). V gave up 3 bases and J gave up 8 bases, with 15 bases separating them. Germline V gene lookup returns CDR1 SGHRS and CDR2 YFSETQ. The CDR3 consists of 14 residues. CDR3: CASSSPGGGDEQFF. The CDR3 DNA sequence: TGCGCCAGCAGCTCCCCTGGGGGGGGCGATGAGCAGTTCTTC.

The gene calls are TRBV5-1 and TRBJ1-1; 7 nucleotides align to TRBD1. The CDR3 has 14 residues. CDR1 and CDR2 (germline): SGHRS, YFSETQ. With 6 bases clipped from V and 8 bases from J, the junction kept 13 bases outside the gene matches. The CDR3 bases are TGCGCCAGCAAAGAGGGACAGAGGTTGGGGGAAGCTTTCTTT. Translation gives CASKEGQRLGEAFF. The whole variable domain, filled in from reference TRBV5-1 and TRBJ1-1, reads KAGVTQTPRYLIKTRGQQVTLSCSPISGHRSVSWYQQTPGQGLQFLFEYFSETQRNKGNFPGRFSGRQFSNSRSEMNVSTLELGDSALYLCASKEGQRLGEAFFGQGTRLTVV.

This sequence joins TRBV10-3 and TRBJ2-5, with D tentatively TRBD2 (5 bases). CDR1 is ENHRY and CDR2 is SYGVKD in the germline V gene. This CDR3 comprises 17 residues. V was clipped by 0 bases and J by 2 bases, with 16 bases between them. The CDR3 sequence: CAISESLGVSGQETQYF. CDR3 coding DNA: TGTGCCATCAGTGAGTCATTGGGAGTGTCGGGGCAAGAGACCCAGTACTTC.

The rearrangement uses TRBV7-8 and TRBJ1-2; D possibly corresponds to TRBD1 (6 bases). V lost 1 base, J lost 6 bases, and 9 bases lay in between. CDR3 length: 13 amino acids. Germline assignment: CDR1 SGHVS and CDR2 FQNEAQ. CDR3 sequence (DNA): TGTGCCAGCAGCTTAGACAGGGTGAATGGCTACACCTTC. Amino acids: CASSLDRVNGYTF.

The rearrangement uses TRBV7-6 and TRBJ1-3; no reliable D call. V dropped 0 bases and J dropped 4 bases, with 4 bases sitting between them. This CDR3 is 13 amino acids long. Per the germline V gene, CDR1 is SGHVS and CDR2 is FNYEAQ. The CDR3 DNA follows: TGTGCCAGCAGCTTAGCGGTAGGAAACACCATATATTTT. Amino acid sequence: CASSLAVGNTIYF.

This clone was counted a single time. V usage is TRBV6-5 and J usage is TRBJ2-3, with TRBD2 identical over 7 bases. The ends lost 0 bases at V and 6 bases at J; junction bases unmatched: 6. CDR1 and CDR2 (germline): MNHEY, SVGAGI. The CDR3 sequence is 15 residues long. CDR3 bases: TGTGCCAGCAGTTACTCGGGGGGGGTTGCGGATACGCAGTATTTT. This sequence encodes CASSYSGGVADTQYF.